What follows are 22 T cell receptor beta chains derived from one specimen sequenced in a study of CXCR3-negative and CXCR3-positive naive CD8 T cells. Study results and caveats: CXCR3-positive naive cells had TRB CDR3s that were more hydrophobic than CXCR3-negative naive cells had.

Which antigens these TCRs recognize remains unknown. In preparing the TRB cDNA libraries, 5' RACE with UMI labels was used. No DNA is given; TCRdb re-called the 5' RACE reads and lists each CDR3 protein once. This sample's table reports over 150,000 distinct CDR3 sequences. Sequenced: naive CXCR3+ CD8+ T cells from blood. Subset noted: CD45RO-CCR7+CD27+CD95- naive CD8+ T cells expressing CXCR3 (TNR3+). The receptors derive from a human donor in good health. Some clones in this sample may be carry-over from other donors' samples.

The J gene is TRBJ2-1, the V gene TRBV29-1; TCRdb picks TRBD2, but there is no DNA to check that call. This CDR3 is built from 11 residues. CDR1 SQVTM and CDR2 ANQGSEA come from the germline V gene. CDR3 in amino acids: CSVESAGEQFF.

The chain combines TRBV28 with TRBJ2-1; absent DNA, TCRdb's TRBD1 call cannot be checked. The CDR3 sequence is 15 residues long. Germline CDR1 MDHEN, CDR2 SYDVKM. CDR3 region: CASSSLGQAFNEQFF.

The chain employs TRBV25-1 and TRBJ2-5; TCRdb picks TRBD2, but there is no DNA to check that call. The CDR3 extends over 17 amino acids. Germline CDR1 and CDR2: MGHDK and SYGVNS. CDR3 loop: CASSESSSGVDGETQYF.

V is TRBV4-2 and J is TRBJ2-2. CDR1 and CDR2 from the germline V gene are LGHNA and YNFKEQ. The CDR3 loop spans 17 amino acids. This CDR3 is CASSQEGHGANTGELFF.

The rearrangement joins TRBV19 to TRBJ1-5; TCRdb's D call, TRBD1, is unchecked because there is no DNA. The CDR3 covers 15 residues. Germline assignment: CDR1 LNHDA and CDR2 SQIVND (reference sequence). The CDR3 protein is CASSIRGAENQPQHF.

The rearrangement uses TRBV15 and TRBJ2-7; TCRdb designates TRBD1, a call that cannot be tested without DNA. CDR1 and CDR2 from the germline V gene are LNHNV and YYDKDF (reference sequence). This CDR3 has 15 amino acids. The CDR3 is CATSPGGANAYEQYF.

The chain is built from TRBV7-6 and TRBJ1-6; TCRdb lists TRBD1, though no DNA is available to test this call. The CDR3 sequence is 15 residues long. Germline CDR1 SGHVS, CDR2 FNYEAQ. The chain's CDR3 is CASSIRGPEDSPLHF.

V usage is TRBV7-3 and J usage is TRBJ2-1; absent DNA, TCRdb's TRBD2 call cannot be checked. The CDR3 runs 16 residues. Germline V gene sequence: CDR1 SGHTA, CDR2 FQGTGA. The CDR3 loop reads CASSLAVTSGGAGQFF.

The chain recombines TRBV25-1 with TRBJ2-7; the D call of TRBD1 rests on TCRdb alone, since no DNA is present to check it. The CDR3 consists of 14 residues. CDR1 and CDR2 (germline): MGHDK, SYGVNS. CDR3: CASSVGGQFYEQYF.

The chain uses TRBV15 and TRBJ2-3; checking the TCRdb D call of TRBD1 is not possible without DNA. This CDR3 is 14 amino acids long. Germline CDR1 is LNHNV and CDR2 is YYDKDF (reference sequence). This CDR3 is CATSTGGTADTQYF.

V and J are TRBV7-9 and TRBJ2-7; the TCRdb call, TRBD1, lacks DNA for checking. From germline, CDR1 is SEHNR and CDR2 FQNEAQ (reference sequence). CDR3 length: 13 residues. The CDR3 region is CASSLAGQSEQYF. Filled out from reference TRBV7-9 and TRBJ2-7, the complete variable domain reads DTGVSQNPRHKITKRGQNVTFRCDPISEHNRLYWYRQTLGQGPEFLTYFQNEAQLEKSRLLSDRFSAERPKGSFSTLEIQRTEQGDSAMYLCASSLAGQSEQYFGPGTRLTVT.

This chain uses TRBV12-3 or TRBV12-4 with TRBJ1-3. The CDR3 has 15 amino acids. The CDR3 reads CASSSTRLDGNTIYF.

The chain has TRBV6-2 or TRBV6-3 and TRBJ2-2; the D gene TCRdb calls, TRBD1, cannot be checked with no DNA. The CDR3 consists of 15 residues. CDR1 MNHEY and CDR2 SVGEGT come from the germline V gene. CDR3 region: CASSNRDRGTGELFF.

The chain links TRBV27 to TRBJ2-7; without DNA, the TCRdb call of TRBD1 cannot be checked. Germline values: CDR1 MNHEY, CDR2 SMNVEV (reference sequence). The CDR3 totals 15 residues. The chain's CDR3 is CASSPPGQGLYEQYF.

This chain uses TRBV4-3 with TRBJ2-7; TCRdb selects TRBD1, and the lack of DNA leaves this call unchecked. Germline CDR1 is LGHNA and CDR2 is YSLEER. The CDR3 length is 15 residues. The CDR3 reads CASSQGDRSSYEQYF.

The CDR3 region is CASSLLTSGTQETQYF. The J gene is TRBJ2-5, the V gene TRBV28; TCRdb's assignment of TRBD2 cannot be checked, as there is no DNA. Germline CDR1 is MDHEN and CDR2 is SYDVKM. The CDR3 loop spans 16 amino acids. The full variable domain, its missing parts supplied by reference TRBV28 and TRBJ2-5, is DVKVTQSSRYLVKRTGEKVFLECVQDMDHENMFWYRQDPGLGLRLIYFSYDVKMKEKGDIPEGYSVSREKKERFSLILESASTNQTSMYLCASSLLTSGTQETQYFGPGTRLLVL.

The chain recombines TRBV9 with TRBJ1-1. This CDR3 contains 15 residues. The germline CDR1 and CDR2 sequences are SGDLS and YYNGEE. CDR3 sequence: CASSALSREDTEAFF. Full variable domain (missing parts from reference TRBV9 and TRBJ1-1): DSGVTQTPKHLITATGQRVTLRCSPRSGDLSVYWYQQSLDQGLQFLIQYYNGEERAKGNILERFSAQQFPDLHSELNLSSLELGDSALYFCASSALSREDTEAFFGQGTRLTVV.

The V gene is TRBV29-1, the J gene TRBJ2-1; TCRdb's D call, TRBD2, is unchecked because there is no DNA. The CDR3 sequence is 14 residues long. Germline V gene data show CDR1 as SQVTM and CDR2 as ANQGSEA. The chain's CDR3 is CSVGGLAGYNEQFF.

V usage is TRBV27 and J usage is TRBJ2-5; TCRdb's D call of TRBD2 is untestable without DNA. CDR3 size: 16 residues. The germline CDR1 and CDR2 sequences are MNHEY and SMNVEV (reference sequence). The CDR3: CASSLFSLAVQETQYF.

This chain's CDR3 is CASSKGSPGRLTSGNTIYF. The rearrangement uses TRBV21-1 and TRBJ1-3; TCRdb's D gene call, TRBD1, goes unchecked for lack of DNA. TRBV21-1 is tagged as a pseudogene. This CDR3 contains 19 residues.

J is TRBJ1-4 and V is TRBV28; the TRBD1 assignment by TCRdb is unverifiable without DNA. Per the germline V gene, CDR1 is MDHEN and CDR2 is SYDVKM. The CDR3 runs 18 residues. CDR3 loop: CASRIISPSGGTNEKLFF. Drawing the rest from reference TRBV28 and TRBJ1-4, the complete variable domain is DVKVTQSSRYLVKRTGEKVFLECVQDMDHENMFWYRQDPGLGLRLIYFSYDVKMKEKGDIPEGYSVSREKKERFSLILESASTNQTSMYLCASRIISPSGGTNEKLFFGSGTQLSVL.

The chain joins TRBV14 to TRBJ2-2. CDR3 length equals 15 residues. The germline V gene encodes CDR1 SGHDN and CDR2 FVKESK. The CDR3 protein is CASSQRTVNTGELFF. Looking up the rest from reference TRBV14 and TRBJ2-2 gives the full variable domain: EAGVTQFPSHSVIEKGQTVTLRCDPISGHDNLYWYRRVMGKEIKFLLHFVKESKQDESGMPNNRFLAERTGGTYSTLKVQPAELEDSGVYFCASSQRTVNTGELFFGEGSRLTVL.